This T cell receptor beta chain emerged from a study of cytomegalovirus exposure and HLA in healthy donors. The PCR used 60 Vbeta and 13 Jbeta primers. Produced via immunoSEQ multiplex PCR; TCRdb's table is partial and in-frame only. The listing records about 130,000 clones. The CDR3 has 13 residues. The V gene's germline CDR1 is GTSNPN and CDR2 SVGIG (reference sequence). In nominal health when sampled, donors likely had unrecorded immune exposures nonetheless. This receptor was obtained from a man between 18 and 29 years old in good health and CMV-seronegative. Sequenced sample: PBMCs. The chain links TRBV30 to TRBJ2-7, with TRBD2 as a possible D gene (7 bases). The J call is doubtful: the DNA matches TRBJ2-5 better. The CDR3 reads CAWSEGGAETQYF. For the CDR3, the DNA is TGTGCCTGGAGTGAGGGGGGGGCGGAGACCCAGTACTTC.